Following are 19 T cell receptor beta chains from one sample sequenced in a study of blood T cell repertoires in COVID-19. Libraries were prepared by immunoSEQ multiplex PCR; TCRdb keeps only in-frame clonotypes and omits some of them. The sample contains about 160,000 clones, 65% to 90% of which appear only once. The sample taken for sequencing was peripheral blood. The receptor source for this set is a man aged 65 to 79 with acute or convalescent COVID-19.

V and J are TRBV6-1 and TRBJ2-1, with 8 bases that match TRBD2. Per the germline V gene, CDR1 is MNHNS and CDR2 is SASEGT. This CDR3 is 14 amino acids long. Trimming at V came to 1 base and at J to 6 bases, leaving 2 bases not matched to a gene. CDR3 DNA: TGTGCCAGCAGTGAAGAGCGGGAGTCCAATGAGCAGTTCTTC. This gives the protein CASSEERESNEQFF.

The V call is TRBV5-6, the J call TRBJ1-3; D is possibly TRBD1 (5 bases). V lost 3 bases and J lost 8, with 12 bases in between. The CDR3 is 13 amino acids. CDR1 and CDR2 (germline): SGHDT, YYEEEE. The CDR3 sequence: CASSYPPGDTIYF. DNA of the CDR3: TGTGCCAGCAGCTACCCCCCGGGGGACACCATATATTTT.

The chain couples TRBV2 to TRBJ2-3, with 7 bases matching TRBD1. V was clipped by 4 bases and J by 2 bases; unmatched bases: 6. The CDR3 length is 15 residues. CDR1 SNHLY and CDR2 FYNNEI come from the germline V gene. The DNA for the CDR3 is TGTGCCAGCAGTGTAGAGACAGGGTTCACAGATACGCAGTATTTT. Its translation: CASSVETGFTDTQYF.

The chain joins TRBV4-2 to TRBJ2-1; the match to TRBD2 covers 7 bases. CDR3 size: 16 residues. V was pared by 1 base and J by 8 bases, with 11 bases of the junction left unmatched. Germline V lookup: CDR1 LGHNA, CDR2 YNFKEQ. CDR3 sequence: CASSQVGREGRDEQFF. CDR3 nucleotide sequence: TGTGCCAGCAGCCAAGTGGGAAGGGAGGGCCGCGATGAGCAGTTCTTC.

V is TRBV3-1 (or the pseudogene TRBV3-2) and J is TRBJ2-1, with D possibly being TRBD1 (6 bases). Trimming removed 3 bases at V and 0 bases at J, with 12 bases between. The CDR3 covers 16 residues. Germline V gene lookup returns CDR1 LGHDT and CDR2 YNNKEL (reference sequence). CDR3 DNA: TGTGCCAGCAGCCAGGACAGTTCTCTCTCCTACAATGAGCAGTTCTTC. Translated, it gives CASSQDSSLSYNEQFF.

This sequence joins TRBV20-1 and TRBJ1-1, with TRBD1 matching over 7 bases. The germline V gene encodes CDR1 DFQATT and CDR2 SNEGSKA (reference sequence). J was trimmed by 2 bases and V by 3 bases; bases with no gene match: 6. The CDR3 contains 14 residues. As DNA, the CDR3 is TGCAGTGCTAGTAGACAGGGATTAAACACTGAAGCTTTCTTT. It codes for CSASRQGLNTEAFF.

The chain has TRBV5-1 and TRBJ2-7; 13 bases are shared with TRBD2. Trimming took 3 bases from V and 6 from J; bases not matched to a gene: 6. The CDR3 runs to 15 residues. Looked up from germline, CDR1 is SGHRS and CDR2 is YFSETQ. CDR3 sequence reads: CASSWTSGGPGEQYF. The CDR3 bases are TGCGCCAGCAGCTGGACTAGCGGGGGACCTGGCGAGCAGTACTTC.

The chain has TRBV4-1 and TRBJ2-7; TRBD2 matches 10 bases. The CDR3 is made up of 17 amino acids. J was trimmed by 1 base and V by 1 base; bases with no gene match: 7. CDR1 MGHRA and CDR2 YSYEKL come from the germline V gene. The CDR3 reads CASSQGPTSGVSYEQYF. The CDR3 DNA follows: TGCGCCAGCAGCCAAGGCCCTACTAGCGGGGTTTCCTACGAGCAGTACTTC.

The genes are TRBV5-1 and TRBJ2-7; maybe TRBD2 (6 bases). The CDR3 contains 13 residues. CDR1 and CDR2 (germline): SGHRS, YFSETQ. V was cut by 2 bases and J by 4 bases, with 10 bases left in between. This CDR3 reads CASSLGLYYEQYF. CDR3 in DNA: TGCGCCAGCAGCTTAGGACTATATTACGAGCAGTACTTC.

The rearrangement uses TRBV29-1 and TRBJ2-1; possible D gene TRBD1, 5 bases. CDR3 length: 12 residues. The germline V and J ends were trimmed by 4 bases and 9 bases, with 13 bases remaining between them. Germline CDR1 and CDR2: SQVTM and ANQGSEA. In nucleotides, the CDR3 is TGCAGCGTTGCCAGGGCCCTCGGTGAGCAGTTCTTC. It is translated as CSVARALGEQFF.

The chain is built from TRBV4-3 and TRBJ2-2; a possible D gene is TRBD2 (5 bases). The germline V gene encodes CDR1 LGHNA and CDR2 YSLEER. The ends were cut back, 0 bases at V and 2 bases at J, with 19 bases in the middle. The CDR3 covers 19 residues. The CDR3 bases are TGCGCCAGCAGCCAAGATTTCGGTTTGGGATCGGGAAACACCGGGGAGCTGTTTTTT. This sequence encodes CASSQDFGLGSGNTGELFF.

This chain links TRBV7-2 with TRBJ2-1; 11 nucleotides match TRBD2. J lost 3 bases, V lost 4 bases, and 5 bases had no gene match. Germline V gene data show CDR1 as SGHTA and CDR2 as FQGNSA. This CDR3 has 16 residues. Here the CDR3 reads CASSSTLAGGYNEQFF. DNA of the CDR3: TGTGCCAGCAGCTCCACCCTAGCGGGAGGCTACAATGAGCAGTTCTTC.

The chain employs TRBV9 and TRBJ2-2, with D maybe TRBD1 (6 bases). The V gene lost 0 bases and the J gene lost 3 bases, with 9 bases spanning the gap. The germline V gene has CDR1 SGDLS and CDR2 YYNGEE. The CDR3 totals 15 residues. The CDR3 loop is CASSVAGVDTGELFF. CDR3 in DNA: TGTGCCAGCAGCGTAGCAGGGGTTGACACCGGGGAGCTGTTTTTT.

The chain combines TRBV4-3 with TRBJ2-1; 15 nucleotides match TRBD2. The V gene's germline CDR1 is LGHNA and CDR2 YSLEER. V lost 4 bases and J lost 7; bases outside the gene matches: 8. This CDR3 is built from 17 residues. CDR3 region: CASSRRTSGRAGNEQFF. The CDR3 nucleotides are TGCGCCAGCAGCCGACGGACTAGCGGGAGGGCGGGTAATGAGCAGTTCTTC.

This chain links TRBV4-1 with TRBJ1-2; D might be TRBD1 (6 bases). This CDR3 contains 15 residues. V lost 2 bases to trimming and J lost 7 bases, with 17 bases between them. Germline CDR1 MGHRA, CDR2 YSYEKL. This CDR3 is CASSQISGGASGYTF. CDR3 sequence (DNA): TGCGCCAGCAGCCAAATTTCGGGGGGCGCATCTGGCTACACCTTC.

The chain combines TRBV28 with TRBJ2-7; D remains unclear. The V end was cut by 6 bases, the J end by 2 bases, with 5 bases between. The V gene's germline CDR1 is MDHEN and CDR2 SYDVKM. The length of the CDR3 is 11 residues. The chain's CDR3 is CASSRAYEQYF. CDR3 DNA sequence: TGTGCCAGCAGCCGGGCCTACGAGCAGTACTTC.

The CDR3 region has the DNA TGTGCCAGCAGCTTAGGGCAGAGGCCTAATGAAAAACTGTTTTTT. Amino acid sequence: CASSLGQRPNEKLFF. This chain joins TRBV13 and TRBJ1-4, with D hard to call. The CDR3 consists of 15 residues. Trimming removed 0 bases from V and 3 bases from J, with 8 bases in between. Germline V gives CDR1 PRHDT, CDR2 FYEKMQ (reference sequence).

The chain couples TRBV20-1 to TRBJ2-7, with D perhaps TRBD2 (6 bases). The CDR3 length is 13 residues. Germline assignment: CDR1 DFQATT and CDR2 SNEGSKA (reference sequence). The ends were cut back, 3 bases at V and 7 bases at J, with 16 bases in the middle. CDR3 in amino acids: CSASMGLPGEQYF. For the CDR3, the DNA is TGCAGTGCTAGTATGGGACTCCCTGGTGAGCAGTACTTC.

The V call is TRBV6-5, the J call TRBJ2-2; TRBD1 matches 7 bases. The germline V gene encodes CDR1 MNHEY and CDR2 SVGAGI. Trimming at V came to 6 bases and at J to 5 bases, leaving 6 bases not matched to a gene. CDR3 length equals 14 residues. The CDR3 region is CASRRQGATGELFF. The CDR3 DNA reads as TGTGCCAGCAGGAGACAGGGCGCAACCGGGGAGCTGTTTTTT.